One sample yielded the 2 T cell receptor beta chains listed below, sequenced in a study of cytomegalovirus exposure and HLA in healthy donors. The PCR employed 60 Vbeta primers together with 13 Jbeta primers. Sequencing was performed with immunoSEQ multiplex PCR; in TCRdb, only in-frame clones are kept and a portion is missing. The sample consists of about 76,000 clones, 60% to 75% of them appearing once. The sample comprised PBMCs. The receptors shown here come from a woman aged 40-49 years in good health and CMV-seropositive.

V is TRBV27 and J is TRBJ1-2; D remains ambiguous. Looked up from germline, CDR1 is MNHEY and CDR2 is SMNVEV (reference sequence). V was shortened by 1 base and J by 2 bases, with 8 bases between the two germline ends. CDR3 length equals 14 residues. CDR3 DNA: TGTGCCAGCAGTTTATGGCCAGGAAACTATGGCTACACCTTC. Translating it yields CASSLWPGNYGYTF.

This clone was seen more than once but under ten times. The rearrangement joins TRBV7-8 to TRBJ1-1; D uncertain. This CDR3 has 13 amino acids. Trimming stripped 1 base from V and 7 bases from J, with 10 bases between. Per the germline V gene, CDR1 is SGHVS and CDR2 is FQNEAQ. In DNA, the CDR3 is TGTGCCAGCAGCTTAGTGTTAGAGGGTGAAGCTTTCTTT. Its protein is CASSLVLEGEAFF.